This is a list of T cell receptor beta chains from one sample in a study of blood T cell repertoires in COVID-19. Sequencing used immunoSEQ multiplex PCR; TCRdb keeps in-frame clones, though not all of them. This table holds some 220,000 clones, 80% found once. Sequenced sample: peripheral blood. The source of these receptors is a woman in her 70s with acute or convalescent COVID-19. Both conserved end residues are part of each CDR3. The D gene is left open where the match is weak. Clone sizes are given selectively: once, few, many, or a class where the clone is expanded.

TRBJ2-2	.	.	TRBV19	TGTGCCAGTAGTATAGGGACAACGAACACCGGGGAGCTGTTTTTT	CASSIGTTNTGELFF
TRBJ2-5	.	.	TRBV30	TGTGCCTGGAGTGTCGGTTCGGGCCAAGAGACCCAGTACTTC	CAWSVGSGQETQYF
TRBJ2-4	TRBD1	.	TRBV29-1	TGCAGCGTTGGGGACAGGGGAAACATTCAGTACTTC	CSVGDRGNIQYF
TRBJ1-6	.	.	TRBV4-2	TGTGCCAGCAGCCAAGGTGGCAGGGGACGTTCACCCCTCCACTTT	CASSQGGRGRSPLHF
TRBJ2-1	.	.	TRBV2	TGTGCCAGCACATGGGGAGGTGAGCAGTTCTTC	CASTWGGEQFF
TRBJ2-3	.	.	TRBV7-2	TGTGCCAGCAGCTTAGCCCTACTAGATACGCAGTATTTT	CASSLALLDTQYF
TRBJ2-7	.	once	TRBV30	TGTGCCTGGGACAGCAGCTCCTACGAGCAGTACTTC	CAWDSSSYEQYF
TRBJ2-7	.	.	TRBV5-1	TGCGCCAGCAGCTTGTGGGGGGAACACGAGCAGTACTTC	CASSLWGEHEQYF
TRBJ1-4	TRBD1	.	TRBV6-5	TGTGCCAGCAGTTACCTCCTGACAGGGGGCATTGAAAAACTGTTTTTT	CASSYLLTGGIEKLFF
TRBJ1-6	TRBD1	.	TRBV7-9	TGTGCCAGCAGGTCGGGACAGGGGGCCTCACCCCTCCACTTT	CASRSGQGASPLHF
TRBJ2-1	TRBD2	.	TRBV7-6	TGTGCCAGCAGCTTAAGGGCGGGGGGGCGCAATGAGCAGTTCTTC	CASSLRAGGRNEQFF
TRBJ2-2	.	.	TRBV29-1	TGCAGCGTTAATCAGGCGAACACCGGGGAGCTGTTTTTT	CSVNQANTGELFF
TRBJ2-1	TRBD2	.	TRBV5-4	TGTGCCAGCAGCTTGGTTATTCGGCGGGGGGCTGCCTACAATGAGCAGTTCTTC	CASSLVIRRGAAYNEQFF
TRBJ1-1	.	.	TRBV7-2	TGTGCCAGCAGCCCCCGAAAGGGAGGTGTTTTCTTT	CASSPRKGGVFF
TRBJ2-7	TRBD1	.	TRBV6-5	TGTGCCAGCACCGGGACAGGGCTTTACGAGCAGTACTTC	CASTGTGLYEQYF
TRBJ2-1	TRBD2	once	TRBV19	TGTGCCAGTTCCCTCAGCGGGGGGGCAGCCTACAATGAGCAGTTCTTC	CASSLSGGAAYNEQFF
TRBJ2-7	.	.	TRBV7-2	TGTGCCAGCAGCTCACAGGGTACAATGGATCGGTACTTC	CASSSQGTMDRYF
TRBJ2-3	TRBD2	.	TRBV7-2	TGTGCCAGCAGCTTAGCTGAAACTAGCGGGGGGTTGACGCAGTATTTT	CASSLAETSGGLTQYF
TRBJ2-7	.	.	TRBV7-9	TGTGCCAGCAGCTTAGTAGCGGAAACAGACTCCTACGAGCAGTACTTC	CASSLVAETDSYEQYF
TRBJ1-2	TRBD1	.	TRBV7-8	TGTGCCAGCAGCCCCACCGGGACAGGAAGCTATGGCTACACCTTC	CASSPTGTGSYGYTF